The T cell receptor beta chain described here comes from a study of CD4 T cells in relation to SARS-CoV-2 and coronaviruses. This table comes from immunoSEQ multiplex PCR, and its TCRdb copy is limited to in-frame clones, with some not included. The table has roughly 31,000 clones, 60% to 80% seen once. The unexposed donors gave CD4+ T cells in 2011-2018, prior to COVID-19. CD4+ T cells were isolated from the cells after about 11 days of culture. As cell numbers allowed, unexposed-donor CD4+ T cells faced SARS-CoV-2 S/N and four cold-coronavirus spikes. The CDR3 spans 16 residues. Germline V lookup: CDR1 SGHRS, CDR2 YFSETQ. Trimming took off 0 bases at V and 2 bases at J, with 13 bases between the two ends. About this clone itself: The antigen remains unidentified.

The sample consisted of CD4+ T cells from PBMCs, cultured in vitro. The clonotype was recovered from a human donor in good health. The rearrangement joins TRBV5-1 to TRBJ2-3, with D unclear. In nucleotides, the CDR3 is TGCGCCAGCAGCTTGGTGTCAGGCGGAACCACAGATACGCAGTATTTT. Encoded protein: CASSLVSGGTTDTQYF.